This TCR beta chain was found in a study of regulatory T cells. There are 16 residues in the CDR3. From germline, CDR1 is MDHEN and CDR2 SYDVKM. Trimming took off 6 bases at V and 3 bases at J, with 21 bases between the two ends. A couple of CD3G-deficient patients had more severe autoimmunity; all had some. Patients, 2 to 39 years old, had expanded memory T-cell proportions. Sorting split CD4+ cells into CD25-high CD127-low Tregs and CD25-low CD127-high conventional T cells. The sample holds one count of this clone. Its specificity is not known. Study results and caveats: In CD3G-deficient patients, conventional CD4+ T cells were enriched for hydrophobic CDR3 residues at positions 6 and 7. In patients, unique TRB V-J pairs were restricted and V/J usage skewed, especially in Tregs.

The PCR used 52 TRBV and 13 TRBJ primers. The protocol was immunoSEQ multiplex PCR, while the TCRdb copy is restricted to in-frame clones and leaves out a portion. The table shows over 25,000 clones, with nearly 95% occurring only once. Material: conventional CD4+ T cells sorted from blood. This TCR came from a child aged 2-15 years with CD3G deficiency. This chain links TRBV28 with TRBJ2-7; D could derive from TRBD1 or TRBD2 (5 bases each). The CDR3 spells CASSLRSPGGGYEQYF. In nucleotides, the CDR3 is TGTGCCAGCAGCCTCCGATCGCCCGGTGGGGGCTACGAGCAGTACTTC.